This is a list of T cell receptor beta chains from one sample in a study of cytomegalovirus exposure and HLA in healthy donors. Assay: immunoSEQ multiplex PCR; the TCRdb copy retains only in-frame clones and omits some. This table has fewer than 150,000 clones, around four fifths appearing once. The sequenced sample consisted of PBMCs. These receptors were obtained from a man younger than 45 in good health and CMV-seronegative. Both conserved end residues are part of each CDR3. D genes are given only for firm matches. The listing skips clone size in some rows; elsewhere it reads once, few, many or a size class.

>TRBJ2-3|once|TRBD2|TRBV15
TGTGCCACCAGCAGAGGGACTAGCGGGTTGCCCCTCAGCACAGATACGCAGTATTTT
CATSRGTSGLPLSTDTQYF
>TRBJ2-7|NA|TRBD1|TRBV10-1
TGCGCCAGCAGTTCAGGGGGCGGATACGAGCAGTACTTC
CASSSGGGYEQYF
>TRBJ2-1|NA|NA|TRBV5-1
TGCGCCAGCAGCTTGGCAGTTTCCTACAATGAGCAGTTCTTC
CASSLAVSYNEQFF
>TRBJ2-5|NA|TRBD1|TRBV7-9
TGTGCCAGCAGCTCGGGGACAGGTGGTTGGGGAGAGACCCAGTACTTC
CASSSGTGGWGETQYF
>TRBJ2-5|once|TRBD2|TRBV2
TGTGCCAGCTTTAAGATAGCGGGAGCGGGTGAGACCCAGTACTTC
CASFKIAGAGETQYF
>TRBJ1-4|NA|TRBD1|TRBV7-2
TGTGCCAGCAGCCCCATGACAGGGGATGGTGAAAAACTGTTTTTT
CASSPMTGDGEKLFF
>TRBJ1-2|NA|NA|TRBV7-3
TGTGCCAGCAGCTTATTGGGGCAGGGGACGAATGGCTACACCTTC
CASSLLGQGTNGYTF
>TRBJ2-3|NA|NA|TRBV29-1
TGCAGCGTTGACCCAATCCTCGGGGGGCGCACAGATACGCAGTATTTT
CSVDPILGGRTDTQYF
>TRBJ1-5|NA|NA|TRBV30
TGTGCCTGGAGTGTTGGGGGGGGCTGCAATCAGCCCCAGCATTTT
CAWSVGGGCNQPQHF
>TRBJ1-6|NA|NA|TRBV5-1
TGCGCCAGCAGCCCACGGGGTCCGGATAATTCACCCCTCAACTTT
CASSPRGPDNSPLNF
>TRBJ1-2|NA|TRBD1|TRBV27
TGTGCCAGCAGCCCCACCGACAGGGGCGGGCATGGCTACACCTTC
CASSPTDRGGHGYTF
>TRBJ1-5|once|TRBD1|TRBV19
TGTGCCAGTAGTACTGGACAGGGGAATCAGCCCCAGAATTTT
CASSTGQGNQPQNF
>TRBJ2-6|NA|NA|TRBV5-1
TGCGCCAGCAGCTTGAGGACAGATCTCTCTGGGGCCAACGTCCTGACTTTC
CASSLRTDLSGANVLTF
>TRBJ2-2|NA|TRBD1|TRBV9
TGTGCCAGCAGCGGGCAGGGGGCCGGGGAGCTGTTTTTT
CASSGQGAGELFF
>TRBJ1-1|NA|NA|TRBV5-4
TGTGCCAGCAGCACCCCCATGGCACAGGGCACTAAAGCTTTCTTT
CASSTPMAQGTKAFF
>TRBJ2-7|NA|TRBD2|TRBV30
TGTGCCTGGAGCATGCGTTCTAGCGGGACTACGAAGAACTCCTACGAGCAGTACTTC
CAWSMRSSGTTKNSYEQYF
>TRBJ2-3|once|TRBD2|TRBV7-9
TGTGCCAGACAAGTACCGGGACTAGCGGGGGAAACAGATACGCAGTATTTT
CARQVPGLAGETDTQYF
>TRBJ1-2|NA|NA|TRBV29-1
TGCAGCGTTGAAGACACAGTGCCAAACTATGGCTACACCTTC
CSVEDTVPNYGYTF
>TRBJ2-5|NA|TRBD2|TRBV28
TGTGCCAGCAGTTTTGGGCTAGCGGGGGGGCCGGAGCAAGAGACCCAGTACTTC
CASSFGLAGGPEQETQYF
>TRBJ1-3|NA|NA|TRBV6-5
TGTGCCAGCTCCAGGGAAGACTCTGGAAACACCATATATTTT
CASSREDSGNTIYF
>TRBJ2-3|NA|TRBD2|TRBV4-1
TGCGCCAGCAGCCAATTTCCGGGACTAGCGGGAGCTAGTTACACAGATACGCAGTATTTT
CASSQFPGLAGASYTDTQYF
>TRBJ2-1|NA|NA|TRBV28
TGTGCCAGCAGTTTTGTGGGCAGGAACGGTGAGCAGTTCTTC
CASSFVGRNGEQFF
>TRBJ2-7|NA|TRBD2|TRBV28
TGTGCCAGCATAGGGCGGGAGGGAGGCAACGAGCAGTACTTC
CASIGREGGNEQYF